Here is one T cell receptor (beta chain) with its context. TCRdb re-called the RT-PCR reads with MiXCR, one entry per CDR3 protein. The sample contains about 540,000 distinct CDR3 sequences, roughly a quarter of which appear only once. The data belong to a study of response to subunit inactivated influenza vaccine. Germline assignment: CDR1 KGHSH and CDR2 LQKENI. This CDR3 is 13 amino acids long. V lost 6 bases, J lost 7 bases, and 10 bases lay in between. Separately, the same data were catalogued under a study of T cells expressing NK-cell markers. That work contributes: Researchers built TCR beta cDNA using 5'RACE template switching with UMIs.

This clonotype was sampled from a man aged 45-65 years who received an inactivated influenza vaccine. This rearrangement joins TRBV18 to TRBJ1-6; D uncertain. The sequences come from CD4+ T cells sorted from PBMCs, collected about 12 days after vaccination. CDR3 protein: CASSPGFNSPLHF. The CDR3 nucleotides read TGTGCCAGCTCTCCGGGCTTCAATTCACCCCTCCACTTT.